Reported below is one T cell receptor (beta chain). The target antigen is unknown. Trimming removed 7 bases at V and 4 bases at J, with 11 bases between. The CDR3 spans 12 residues. Germline V gene data show CDR1 as ENHRY and CDR2 as SYGVKD. This entry belongs to a study of T cell repertoires in cytomegalovirus infection. Each CDR3 protein is one row after TCRdb ran MiXCR on the reads. In the table there are around 800,000 distinct CDR3 sequences, 30% to 35% of which are singletons. Study-wide findings and caveats: CMV-specific TCR beta clonotypes restricted by HLA-C dominated the ex vivo response.

V is TRBV10-3 and J is TRBJ2-7, with D possibly being TRBD2 (6 bases). This TCR came from a human donor in good health (CMV status not recorded). Some clones in this sample may be carry-over from other donors' samples. The material sequenced was cultured CD8+ T cells from PBMCs, taken from culture after CMV antigen stimulation. The CDR3: CAIKGGRYEQYF. The CDR3 DNA is TGTGCCATCAAGGGAGGTCGGTACGAGCAGTACTTC.